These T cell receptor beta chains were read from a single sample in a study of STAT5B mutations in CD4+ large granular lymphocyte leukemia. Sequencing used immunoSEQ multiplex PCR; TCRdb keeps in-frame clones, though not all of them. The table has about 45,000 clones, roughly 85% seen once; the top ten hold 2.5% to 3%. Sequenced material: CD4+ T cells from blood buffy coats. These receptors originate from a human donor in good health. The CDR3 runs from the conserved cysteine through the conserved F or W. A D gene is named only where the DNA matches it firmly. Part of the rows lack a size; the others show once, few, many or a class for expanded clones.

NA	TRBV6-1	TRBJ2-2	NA	CASSEAQEGGNTGELFF	TGTGCCAGCAGTGAAGCGCAGGAGGGCGGGAACACCGGGGAGCTGTTTTTT
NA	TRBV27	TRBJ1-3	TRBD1	CASRGQGSGNTIYF	TGTGCCAGCAGGGGACAGGGCTCTGGAAACACCATATATTTT
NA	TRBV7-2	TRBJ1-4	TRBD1	CASSPDRGSNEKLFF	TGTGCCAGCAGCCCGGACAGGGGGAGTAATGAAAAACTGTTTTTT
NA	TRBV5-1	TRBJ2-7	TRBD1	CASSGGTGAPYEQYF	TGCGCCAGCAGCGGCGGGACAGGTGCACCCTACGAGCAGTACTTC
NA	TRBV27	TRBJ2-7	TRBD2	CASSRLAGVVSYEQYF	TGTGCCAGCAGTCGTCTAGCGGGGGTAGTTTCCTACGAGCAGTACTTC
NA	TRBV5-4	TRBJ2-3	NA	CASSTPRDRTDTQYF	TGTGCCAGCAGCACCCCCCGGGACCGCACAGATACGCAGTATTTT
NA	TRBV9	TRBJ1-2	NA	CASSGWDRGYTF	TGTGCCAGCAGCGGATGGGATCGCGGCTACACCTTC
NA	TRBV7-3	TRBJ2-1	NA	CASSLDSSSYNEQFF	TGTGCCAGCAGCTTAGATAGCTCCTCCTACAATGAGCAGTTCTTC
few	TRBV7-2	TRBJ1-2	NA	CASSFGLDGYTF	TGTGCCAGCAGCTTTGGGCTGGATGGCTACACCTTC
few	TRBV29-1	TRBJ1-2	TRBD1	CSARERTGGIGYTF	TGCAGCGCCCGTGAGAGGACAGGGGGCATTGGCTACACCTTC
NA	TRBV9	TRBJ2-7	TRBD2	CASSSGTSGSREQYF	TGTGCCAGCAGCAGTGGGACTAGCGGGAGCCGCGAGCAGTACTTC
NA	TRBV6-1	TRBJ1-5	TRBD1	CASSVDRGGNQPQHF	TGTGCCAGCAGTGTGGACAGGGGAGGCAATCAGCCCCAGCATTTT
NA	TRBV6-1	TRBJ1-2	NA	CASSDRVSGYTF	TGTGCCAGCAGTGACAGGGTGTCTGGCTACACCTTC
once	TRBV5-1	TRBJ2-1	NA	CASSLGDRTFYNEQFF	TGCGCCAGCAGCTTGGGGGACCGAACTTTTTACAATGAGCAGTTCTTC
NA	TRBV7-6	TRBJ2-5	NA	CASSPQETQYF	TGTGCCAGCAGCCCCCAGGAGACCCAGTACTTC
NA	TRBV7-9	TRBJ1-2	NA	CASSLTVSHYGYTF	TGTGCCAGCAGCTTAACCGTATCGCACTATGGCTACACCTTC
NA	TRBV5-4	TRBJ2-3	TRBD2	CASSLSVAGVAYF	TGTGCCAGCAGCTTGTCAGTAGCGGGGGTTGCGTATTTT
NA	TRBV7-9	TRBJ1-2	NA	CASSLIGASNYGYTF	TGTGCCAGCAGCTTAATCGGGGCCTCTAACTATGGCTACACCTTC
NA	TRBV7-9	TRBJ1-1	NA	CASSLGTGRGVNTEAFF	TGTGCCAGCAGCCTGGGGACCGGACGAGGGGTGAACACTGAAGCTTTCTTT
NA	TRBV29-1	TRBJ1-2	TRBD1	CSVEQGGYYGYTF	TGCAGCGTTGAGCAGGGGGGGTACTATGGCTACACCTTC
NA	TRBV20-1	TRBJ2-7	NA	CSARAGVEQYF	TGCAGTGCTAGAGCTGGGGTCGAGCAGTACTTC
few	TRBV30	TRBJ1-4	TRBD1	CATTGTGREKLFF	TGTGCCACTACCGGGACAGGCCGTGAAAAACTGTTTTTT
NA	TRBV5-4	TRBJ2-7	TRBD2	CASSLGLAGDEQYF	TGTGCCAGCAGCCTGGGACTAGCGGGAGACGAGCAGTACTTC
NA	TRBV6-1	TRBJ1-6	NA	CASRQAVYNSPLHF	TGTGCCAGTAGACAGGCCGTCTATAATTCACCCCTCCACTTT
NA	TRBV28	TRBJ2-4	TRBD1	CASTTSGGSIQYF	TGTGCCAGCACCACCTCAGGGGGCAGCATTCAGTACTTC
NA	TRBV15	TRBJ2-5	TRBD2	CATSRAGTGGETQYF	TGTGCCACCAGCAGAGCGGGGACGGGAGGAGAGACCCAGTACTTC
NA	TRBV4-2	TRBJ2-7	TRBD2	CASSQGWTSGSAGYEQYF	TGTGCCAGCAGCCAAGGCTGGACTAGCGGGAGTGCCGGCTACGAGCAGTACTTC
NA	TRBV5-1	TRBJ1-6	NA	CASSNVQGGSPLHF	TGCGCCAGCAGCAACGTACAGGGCGGTTCACCCCTCCACTTT
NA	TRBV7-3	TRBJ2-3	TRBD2	CASSQGLAGRNFDTDTQYF	TGTGCCAGCAGCCAGGGGCTAGCGGGAAGGAATTTTGACACAGATACGCAGTATTTT
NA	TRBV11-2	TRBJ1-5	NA	CASSLDRDQPQHF	TGTGCCAGCAGCTTAGATCGGGATCAGCCCCAGCATTTT
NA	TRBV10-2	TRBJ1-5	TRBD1	CASRRGQGNQPQHF	TGCGCCAGCAGGAGGGGGCAGGGTAATCAGCCCCAGCATTTT
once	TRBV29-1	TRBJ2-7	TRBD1	CSVLSRDSTYEQYF	TGCAGCGTTCTAAGCCGGGACAGCACCTACGAGCAGTACTTC
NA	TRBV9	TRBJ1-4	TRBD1	CASSVGLGDRLSTNEKLFF	TGTGCCAGCAGCGTAGGGCTAGGGGACAGATTATCAACTAATGAAAAACTGTTTTTT
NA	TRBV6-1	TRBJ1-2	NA	CASSGGGKRGYTF	TGTGCCAGCAGTGGGGGGGGGAAGAGGGGCTACACCTTC
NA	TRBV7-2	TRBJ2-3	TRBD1	CASSFGDRDTDTQYF	TGTGCCAGCAGCTTTGGGGACAGGGACACAGATACGCAGTATTTT
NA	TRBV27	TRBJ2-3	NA	CASSLNQGGRTDTQYF	TGTGCCAGCAGTTTGAACCAGGGGGGTCGGACAGATACGCAGTATTTT
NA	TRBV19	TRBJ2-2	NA	CASRLWGGELFF	TGTGCCAGTAGGCTTTGGGGCGGGGAGCTGTTTTTT
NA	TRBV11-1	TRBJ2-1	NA	CASSSARAYSYNEQFF	TGTGCCAGCAGCTCGGCCCGGGCGTACTCCTACAATGAGCAGTTCTTC
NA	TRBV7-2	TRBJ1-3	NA	CASTEGSSGNTIYF	TGTGCCAGCACCGAGGGGAGCTCTGGAAACACCATATATTTT
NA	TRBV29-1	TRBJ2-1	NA	CSAPTTYNEQFF	TGCAGCGCTCCGACCACTTACAATGAGCAGTTCTTC
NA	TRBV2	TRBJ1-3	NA	CASSETSGNTIYF	TGTGCCAGCAGTGAAACCTCTGGAAACACCATATATTTT
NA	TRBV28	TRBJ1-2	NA	CASRIGDGGNYGYTF	TGTGCCAGCAGGATAGGGGATGGGGGTAACTATGGCTACACCTTC